The present entry profiles one TCR beta chain with its context. The antigen remains undetermined. The CDR3 sequence is 11 residues long. Germline CDR1 and CDR2: SQVTM and ANQGSEA. The source of the sample is a study of CXCR3-negative and CXCR3-positive naive CD8 T cells. cDNA libraries for TRB were generated by 5' RACE incorporating UMI labels. TCRdb re-called the 5' RACE reads, yielding one record per CDR3 amino acid sequence without DNA. In total, the table holds roughly 80,000 distinct CDR3 sequences. Study results and limitations: Naive CXCR3-positive cells had TRB CDR3s more hydrophobic than those of CXCR3-negative naive cells.

Sequenced sample: naive CXCR3+ CD8+ T cells from blood. Subset defined: CD45RO-CCR7+CD27+CD95- naive CD8+ T cells expressing CXCR3 (TNR3+). The receptor was isolated from a human donor in good health. Some clones in this sample may be carry-over from other donors' samples. The chain uses TRBV29-1 and TRBJ2-5. The CDR3 sequence is CSVLRWETQYF.